The 20 T cell receptor beta chains below come from one sample, sequenced in a study of cytomegalovirus exposure and HLA in healthy donors. This PCR relied on a set of 60 Vbeta primers and 13 Jbeta primers. Some clones are missing from TCRdb's copy, which holds only in-frame ones; the method was immunoSEQ multiplex PCR. Found here are more than 95,000 clones, roughly a tenth of them singletons; the top ten hold 5.5% to 7.5%. Sequencing was done on a sample of PBMCs. The source is a man between 40 and 49 years old in good health and CMV-seropositive.

This clone came up a few times. The rearrangement links TRBV7-9 to TRBJ2-7; TRBD2 matches at 7 bases. The CDR3 totals 14 residues. V lost 6 bases and J lost 0; bases outside the gene matches: 5. CDR1 is SEHNR, CDR2 FQNEAQ, per germline (reference sequence). The CDR3 is CASRSSGDSYEQYF. Written as DNA, the CDR3 is TGTGCCAGCAGATCTAGCGGAGACTCCTACGAGCAGTACTTC.

This chain links TRBV28 with TRBJ2-3, with D perhaps matching TRBD2 (5 bases). Per germline, CDR1 MDHEN and CDR2 SYDVKM. V lost 4 bases and J 6 bases, leaving 11 bases between the germline ends. This CDR3 region has 13 residues. CDR3 sequence: CASSSRGSDTQYF. CDR3 coding DNA: TGTGCCAGCAGTTCCCGGGGTTCGGATACGCAGTATTTT. The complete variable domain, with remaining parts taken from reference TRBV28 and TRBJ2-3, reads DVKVTQSSRYLVKRTGEKVFLECVQDMDHENMFWYRQDPGLGLRLIYFSYDVKMKEKGDIPEGYSVSREKKERFSLILESASTNQTSMYLCASSSRGSDTQYFGPGTRLTVL.

Only a few counts were recorded for this clone. The chain uses TRBV5-8 and TRBJ2-6, with TRBD1 matching 10 bases. V lost 4 bases and J lost 9; bases outside the gene matches: 7. The CDR3 runs 15 residues. Germline V gene lookup returns CDR1 SGHTS and CDR2 YDEGEE. CDR3 loop: CASSRTGGSRNVLTF. CDR3 nucleotide sequence: TGTGCCAGCAGCCGGACAGGGGGTTCCCGCAACGTCCTGACTTTC.

In its sample, this clone was seen a few times. This chain uses TRBV28 with TRBJ1-2; 10 nucleotides match TRBD1. The trim removed 8 bases at V and 8 bases at J, leaving 5 bases unmatched. The CDR3 loop spans 12 amino acids. The germline gives CDR1 MDHEN, CDR2 SYDVKM. The CDR3, as DNA: TGTGCCAGCCTCGACAGGGGGCGGGGCTACACCTTC. Translating it yields CASLDRGRGYTF.

The V call is TRBV5-6, the J call TRBJ2-7, with 7 positions matching TRBD1. Germline V CDR1 and CDR2: SGHDT, YYEEEE. The V gene end was trimmed by 3 bases and the J gene end by 3 bases; junction bases not matched to a gene: 6. The CDR3 extends over 14 amino acids. The CDR3 reads CASSSRDSYYEQYF. The DNA of the CDR3 is TGTGCCAGCAGCTCCCGGGACAGTTACTACGAGCAGTACTTC.

CDR3 protein: CASSPLGQGKSGEQYF. The CDR3, as DNA: TGTGCCAGCAGTCCCTTAGGACAGGGGAAATCGGGCGAGCAGTACTTC. The chain employs TRBV27 and TRBJ2-7; 9 nucleotides line up with TRBD1. CDR1 is MNHEY, CDR2 SMNVEV, per germline (reference sequence). CDR3 size: 16 residues. After removal of 5 bases from V and 6 bases from J, the junction contained 14 bases not matched to a gene.

This clone showed up many times. This rearrangement joins TRBV18 to TRBJ2-7; 9 bases agree with TRBD1. This CDR3 is 16 amino acids long. Germline loops: CDR1 KGHSH, CDR2 LQKENI. J lost 5 bases, V lost 5 bases, and 13 bases had no gene match. In DNA, the CDR3 is TGTGCCAGCTCATCCCCTTCGGGGACAGGGCTAAACGAGCAGTACTTC. Its protein product is CASSSPSGTGLNEQYF.

This clone has a handful of counts. The V call is TRBV19, the J call TRBJ2-1, with 11 bases fitting TRBD1. The CDR3 loop spans 13 amino acids. The J segment lost 9 bases and the V segment lost 9 bases, leaving 7 bases of the junction unmatched. Looked up from germline, CDR1 is LNHDA and CDR2 is SQIVND (reference sequence). The CDR3 loop is CASKGQGAVEQFF. The CDR3 nucleotides are TGTGCCAGCAAAGGACAGGGGGCGGTTGAGCAGTTCTTC.

V gene TRBV4-2 combines with J gene TRBJ1-4; 7 positions agree with TRBD1. With 1 base clipped from V and 0 bases from J, the junction kept 14 bases outside the gene matches. The CDR3 has 20 amino acids. The germline V gene has CDR1 LGHNA and CDR2 YNFKEQ. The CDR3 DNA reads as TGTGCCAGCAGCCAAGTCCGGCCGGGACAGAGAGTTACAACTAATGAAAAACTGTTTTTT. Its protein product is CASSQVRPGQRVTTNEKLFF.

This chain uses TRBV5-1 with TRBJ2-5; TRBD2 agrees at 8 bases. This CDR3 is built from 15 residues. Germline CDR1 is SGHRS and CDR2 is YFSETQ. Trimming took 4 bases from V and 2 from J; bases not matched to a gene: 7. The CDR3 protein is CASSVSGSGQETQYF. CDR3 coding DNA: TGCGCCAGCAGCGTCAGCGGGAGCGGGCAAGAGACCCAGTACTTC.

This clone was found once. The chain joins TRBV9 to TRBJ2-1; a weak D match, TRBD1 (5 bases). Trimming took off 4 bases at V and 4 bases at J, with 15 bases between the two ends. There are 15 residues in the CDR3. Germline loops: CDR1 SGDLS, CDR2 YYNGEE. The CDR3 region has the DNA TGTGCCAGCAGCCTCCAGGGCTCAGGGTACAATGAGCAGTTCTTC. It translates to CASSLQGSGYNEQFF.

Only a few counts were recorded for this clone. This chain links TRBV7-9 with TRBJ2-7; 8 positions match TRBD2. Germline assignment: CDR1 SEHNR and CDR2 FQNEAQ (reference sequence). V was clipped by 4 bases and J by 5 bases; unmatched bases: 4. This CDR3 region has 13 residues. Written as DNA, the CDR3 is TGTGCCAGCAGCTCCCGGGGGGGGGACGAGCAGTACTTC. Encoded protein: CASSSRGGDEQYF.

This chain uses TRBV12-5 with TRBJ2-7, with 9 positions matching TRBD1. J lost 0 bases, V lost 2 bases, and 11 bases had no gene match. Germline assignment: CDR1 LGHNT and CDR2 FRNRAP. CDR3 length: 18 amino acids. The CDR3 here is CASGLSPADRGPSYEQYF. CDR3 nucleotide sequence: TGTGCTAGTGGTTTGTCACCCGCGGACAGGGGACCCTCCTACGAGCAGTACTTC.

The CDR3 nucleotides are TGTGCCAGCAGCTCATATTGGTTAGGGGACTACGAGCAGTACTTC. It specifies CASSSYWLGDYEQYF. The J gene is TRBJ2-7, the V gene TRBV28, with a weak D call TRBD1 (5 bases). Trimming took off 6 bases at V and 3 bases at J, with 18 bases between the two ends. CDR3 size: 15 residues. CDR1 and CDR2 (germline): MDHEN, SYDVKM.

This clone was counted a few times. J is TRBJ1-5 and V is TRBV7-8; D may be TRBD1 (6 bases). Looked up from germline, CDR1 is SGHVS and CDR2 is FQNEAQ. Trimming took off 4 bases at V and 0 bases at J, with 13 bases between the two ends. This CDR3 is 16 amino acids long. CDR3 in DNA: TGTGCCAGCAGCTCCCCCGGGACACCTAGCAATCAGCCCCAGCATTTT. This sequence encodes CASSSPGTPSNQPQHF.

This clone was seen a few times. This rearrangement joins TRBV5-4 to TRBJ2-7; TRBD1 matches 7 bases. CDR1 and CDR2 from the germline V gene are SGHNT and YYREEE (reference sequence). This CDR3 region has 13 residues. Unmatched junction bases numbered 1, after V lost 2 bases and J lost 2 bases. CDR3 region: CASSFGTAYEQYF. The CDR3 nucleotides are TGTGCCAGCAGCTTCGGGACAGCCTACGAGCAGTACTTC.

The chain has TRBV28 and TRBJ2-1; 7 nucleotides match TRBD2. Trimming removed 4 bases from V and 6 bases from J; junction bases left unmatched: 6. This CDR3 has 14 residues. Germline V gene lookup returns CDR1 MDHEN and CDR2 SYDVKM. In DNA, the CDR3 is TGTGCCAGCAGTTCCTCGGGAGGTAGCAATGAGCAGTTCTTC. Its protein is CASSSSGGSNEQFF.

With respect to this clone: This sample includes further DNA sequences coding for the same CDR3. The chain couples TRBV5-8 to TRBJ1-5; D unresolved. CDR3 length: 16 residues. Germline values: CDR1 SGHTS, CDR2 YDEGEE. Trimming removed 0 bases at V and 10 bases at J, with 20 bases between. The chain's CDR3 is CASSLADGSTGQPQHF. The CDR3, as DNA: TGTGCCAGCAGCTTGGCCGATGGTTCTACGGGTCAACCCCAGCATTTT.

This clone showed up just a few times. The chain recombines TRBV4-3 with TRBJ1-1; 7 bases agree with TRBD1. CDR1 is LGHNA, CDR2 YSLEER, per germline. There are 11 residues in the CDR3. Trimming took 8 bases from V and 9 from J; bases not matched to a gene: 6. The CDR3 coding sequence is TGCGCCAGCGGCGACAGGGAAAAAGCTTTCTTT. This sequence encodes CASGDREKAFF.

This clone has only a few counts. This chain joins TRBV5-4 and TRBJ1-1; D is undetermined. Germline values: CDR1 SGHNT, CDR2 YYREEE (reference sequence). The CDR3 spans 13 residues. Trimming stripped 4 bases from V and 4 bases from J, with 11 bases between. The CDR3 here is CASSRSGRTEAFF. The CDR3 DNA sequence: TGTGCCAGCAGCCGCTCTGGGCGCACTGAAGCTTTCTTT.